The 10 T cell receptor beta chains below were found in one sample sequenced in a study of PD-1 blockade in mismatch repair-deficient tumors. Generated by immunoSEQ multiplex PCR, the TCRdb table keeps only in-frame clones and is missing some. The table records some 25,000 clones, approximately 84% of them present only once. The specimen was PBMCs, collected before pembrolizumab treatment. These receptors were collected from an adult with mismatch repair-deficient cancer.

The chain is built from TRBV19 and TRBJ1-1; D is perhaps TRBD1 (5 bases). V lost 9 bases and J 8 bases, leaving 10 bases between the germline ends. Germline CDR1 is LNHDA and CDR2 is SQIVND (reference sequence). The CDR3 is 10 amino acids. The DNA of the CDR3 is TGTGCCAGCTCCGGGGGAGAAGCTTTCTTT. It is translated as CASSGGEAFF. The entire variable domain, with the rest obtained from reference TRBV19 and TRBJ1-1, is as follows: DGGITQSPKYLFRKEGQNVTLSCEQNLNHDAMYWYRQDPGQGLRLIYYSQIVNDFQKGDIAEGYSVSREKKESFPLTVTSAQKNPTAFYLCASSGGEAFFGQGTRLTVV.

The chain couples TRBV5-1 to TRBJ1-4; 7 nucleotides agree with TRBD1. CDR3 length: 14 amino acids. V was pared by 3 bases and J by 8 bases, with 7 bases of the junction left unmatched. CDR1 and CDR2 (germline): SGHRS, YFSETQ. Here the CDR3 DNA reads TGCGCCAGCAGCTCACAGGGGAACTACGAAAAACTGTTTTTT. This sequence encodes CASSSQGNYEKLFF.

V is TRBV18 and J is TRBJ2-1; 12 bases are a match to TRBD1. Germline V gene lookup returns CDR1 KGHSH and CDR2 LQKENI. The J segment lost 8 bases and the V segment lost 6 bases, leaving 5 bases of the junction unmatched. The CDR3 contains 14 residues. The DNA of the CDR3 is TGTGCCAGCTCCTCCGGGACAGGGGGCTATGAGCAGTTCTTC. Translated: CASSSGTGGYEQFF.

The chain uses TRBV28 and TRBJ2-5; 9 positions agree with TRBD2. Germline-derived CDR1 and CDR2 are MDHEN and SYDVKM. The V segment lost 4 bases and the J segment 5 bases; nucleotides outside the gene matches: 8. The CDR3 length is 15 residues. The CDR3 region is CASSSAGGYDETQYF. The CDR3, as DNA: TGTGCCAGCAGTTCGGCGGGAGGGTATGATGAGACCCAGTACTTC.

The chain's CDR3 is CASRAGAGGNTIYF. CDR3 coding DNA: TGTGCCAGCAGGGCGGGGGCGGGTGGAAACACCATATATTTT. The chain combines TRBV28 with TRBJ1-3, with D perhaps matching TRBD1 (6 bases). V lost 6 bases to trimming and J lost 3 bases, with 12 bases between them. Germline V CDR1 and CDR2: MDHEN, SYDVKM. The CDR3 has 14 amino acids.

CDR3 region: CASRLAVSGELFF. In DNA form, the CDR3 reads TGTGCCAGCAGACTAGCAGTATCCGGGGAGCTGTTTTTT. The rearrangement joins TRBV2 to TRBJ2-2; maybe TRBD2 (6 bases). CDR1 and CDR2 (germline): SNHLY, FYNNEI. V gave up 6 bases and J gave up 6 bases, with 11 bases separating them. The CDR3 is 13 residues long.

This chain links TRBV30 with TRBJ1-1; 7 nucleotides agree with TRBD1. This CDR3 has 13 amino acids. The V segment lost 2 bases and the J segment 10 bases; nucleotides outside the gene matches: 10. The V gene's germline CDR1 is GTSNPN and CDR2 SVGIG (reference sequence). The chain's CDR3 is CAWSRQGLKGAFF. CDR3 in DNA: TGTGCCTGGAGTCGACAGGGCCTGAAGGGAGCTTTCTTT.

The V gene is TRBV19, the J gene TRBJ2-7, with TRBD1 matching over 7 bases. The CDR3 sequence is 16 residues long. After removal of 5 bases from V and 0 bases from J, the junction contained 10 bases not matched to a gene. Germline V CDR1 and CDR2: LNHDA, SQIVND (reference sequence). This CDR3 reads CASSSMPTGSSYEQYF. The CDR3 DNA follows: TGTGCCAGTAGTTCAATGCCGACAGGGAGCTCCTACGAGCAGTACTTC.

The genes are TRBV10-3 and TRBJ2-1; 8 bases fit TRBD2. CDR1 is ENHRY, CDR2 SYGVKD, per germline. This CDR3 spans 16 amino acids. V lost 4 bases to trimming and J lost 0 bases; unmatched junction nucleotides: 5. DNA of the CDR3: TGTGCCATCAGTGGCTCCAGCGGGAGCTCCTACAATGAGCAGTTCTTC. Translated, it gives CAISGSSGSSYNEQFF.

CDR3 sequence reads: CASSPGLAGVSDTQYF. The DNA of the CDR3 is TGTGCCAGCTCACCGGGACTAGCGGGAGTGTCAGATACGCAGTATTTT. The genes are TRBV18 and TRBJ2-3; 14 positions match TRBD2. Germline lookup yields CDR1 KGHSH and CDR2 LQKENI. The CDR3 totals 16 residues. J was trimmed by 4 bases and V by 3 bases; bases with no gene match: 3.